Below, 21 T cell receptor beta chains from the same sample are listed, as sequenced in a study of naive and memory T cell subsets. Two oligonucleotides, mixed equimolar, formed the beta constant-region primer covering TRBC1 and TRBC2. TCRdb analysed the UMI-ligation and nested PCR reads with MiXCR anew, one entry per CDR3 protein. The sample shows 21,000 or so distinct CDR3 sequences, 9.5% to 12% of them seen only once. The sample comprised central memory CD8+ T cells from blood. The source is a human donor in good health.

This clonotype was seen at least ten times. V usage is TRBV11-2 and J usage is TRBJ1-4, with 7 bases aligning to TRBD1. Trimming removed 5 bases from V and 3 bases from J; junction bases left unmatched: 15. The CDR3 totals 18 residues. Germline CDR1 is SGHAT and CDR2 is FQNNGV. The chain's CDR3 is CASSPRTTQGRANEKLFF. The CDR3 DNA sequence: TGTGCCAGCAGCCCCCGAACTACACAGGGGAGGGCTAATGAAAAACTGTTTTTT.

This clonotype has a count of ten or more. The chain employs TRBV2 and TRBJ1-4; possibly TRBD1 for D (5 bases). Trimming removed 10 bases at V and 5 bases at J, with 8 bases between. The CDR3 spans 11 residues. CDR1 SNHLY and CDR2 FYNNEI come from the germline V gene. CDR3 loop: CATGLNEKLFF. The CDR3 nucleotides read TGTGCCACGGGGCTGAATGAAAAACTGTTTTTT.

This clonotype appeared many times. The chain joins TRBV7-9 to TRBJ2-1; possibly TRBD2 for D (6 bases). V was clipped by 5 bases and J by 6 bases, with 14 bases between them. Germline V gives CDR1 SEHNR, CDR2 FQNEAQ (reference sequence). This CDR3 comprises 14 residues. CDR3 loop: CASSRDGLLNEQFF. The DNA for the CDR3 is TGTGCCAGCAGCCGGGATGGACTACTCAATGAGCAGTTCTTC.

The rearrangement joins TRBV5-4 to TRBJ1-1; a weak D match, TRBD1 (5 bases). The CDR3 is 12 amino acids. Germline CDR1 is SGHNT and CDR2 is YYREEE (reference sequence). V was trimmed by 4 bases and J by 7 bases, leaving 11 bases between them. In DNA form, the CDR3 reads TGTGCCAGCAGCGGGGCGGATGTTGAAGCTTTCTTT. Amino acids: CASSGADVEAFF.

The genes are TRBV3-1 and TRBJ1-2, with 7 bases identical to TRBD1. The germline CDR1 and CDR2 sequences are LGHDT and YNNKEL (reference sequence). Germline trimming cut 6 bases from V and 1 base from J; bases unmatched to any gene: 5. This CDR3 has 14 amino acids. The CDR3 region has the DNA TGTGCCAGCAGACCGGACAGGATTAACTATGGCTACACCTTC. Amino acid sequence: CASRPDRINYGYTF.

This clonotype came up a few times. The V gene is TRBV4-1, the J gene TRBJ2-1; TRBD2 agrees at 8 bases. The CDR3 covers 14 residues. J was trimmed by 5 bases and V by 7 bases; bases with no gene match: 7. Germline V CDR1 and CDR2: MGHRA, YSYEKL. The CDR3 DNA follows: TGCGCCAGCACCCGTGGACTAGCCGACAATGAGCAGTTCTTC. This encodes CASTRGLADNEQFF.

The sample holds a few counts of this clonotype. V usage is TRBV25-1 and J usage is TRBJ2-7, with 7 bases matching TRBD2. CDR1 and CDR2 from the germline V gene are MGHDK and SYGVNS. This CDR3 contains 14 residues. V trimming: 2 bases; J trimming: 2 bases; junction bases outside the gene matches: 3. The CDR3 DNA is TGTGCCAGCAGTGAAGGGGGAGGGACCTACGAGCAGTACTTC. The encoded protein is CASSEGGGTYEQYF.

This clonotype was counted at least ten times. The rearrangement joins TRBV24-1 to TRBJ1-5; D ambiguous. V gave up 12 bases and J gave up 2 bases, with 10 bases separating them. Germline V gene lookup returns CDR1 KGHDR and CDR2 SFDVKD. The CDR3 is 12 amino acids. In DNA form, the CDR3 reads TGTGCCGCCCGGACGGGCAATCAGCCCCAGCATTTT. Translation: CAARTGNQPQHF.

This clonotype was seen ten or more times. This rearrangement joins TRBV6-6 to TRBJ1-4, with 7 bases that match TRBD1. CDR3 size: 14 residues. From germline, CDR1 is MNHNY and CDR2 SVGAGI (reference sequence). With V trimmed by 6 bases and J by 7 bases, 8 bases remained unmatched. CDR3 sequence (DNA): TGTGCCAGCAGAGAAAGGGGGCGCGGTGAAAAACTGTTTTTT. Amino acids: CASRERGRGEKLFF.

This clonotype appeared once. V usage is TRBV6-4 and J usage is TRBJ2-3, with unresolved D. The CDR3 loop spans 16 amino acids. Per germline, CDR1 MRHNA and CDR2 SNTAGT. V was pared by 0 bases and J by 1 base, with 11 bases between. CDR3 nucleotides: TGTGCCAGCAGTGACTCTTGGGTATTTGGCACAGATACGCAGTATTTT. Protein product: CASSDSWVFGTDTQYF.

This clonotype was counted a few times. The J gene is TRBJ2-1, the V gene TRBV9, with a weak D call TRBD2 (6 bases). CDR3 length: 15 amino acids. The V gene's germline CDR1 is SGDLS and CDR2 YYNGEE. V was shortened by 7 bases and J by 0 bases, with 14 bases between the two germline ends. CDR3 sequence: CASGSHGSSYNEQFF. CDR3 in DNA: TGTGCCAGCGGCTCACACGGGAGCTCCTACAATGAGCAGTTCTTC.

This clonotype has ten or more counts. The chain couples TRBV20-1 to TRBJ2-5, with 9 bases identical to TRBD1. The germline V gene encodes CDR1 DFQATT and CDR2 SNEGSKA (reference sequence). The CDR3 length is 16 residues. J gave up 0 bases and V 5 bases, and 10 bases lay outside the gene matches. The CDR3 nucleotides are TGCAGTGCTCACCGACAGGGGGAAGTGTACCAAGAGACCCAGTACTTC. Protein: CSAHRQGEVYQETQYF.

This clonotype was seen more than once but under ten times. This sequence joins TRBV27 and TRBJ2-7; 7 positions match TRBD2. The CDR3 extends over 17 amino acids. Germline loops: CDR1 MNHEY, CDR2 SMNVEV (reference sequence). Trimming removed 2 bases from V and 3 bases from J; junction bases left unmatched: 13. CDR3 sequence (DNA): TGTGCCAGCAGTTTACGCCTAAGCGTAGCGGGTAACTACGAGCAGTACTTC. This gives the protein CASSLRLSVAGNYEQYF.

This clonotype occurred many times. V gene TRBV9 combines with J gene TRBJ1-1, with D perhaps TRBD1 (5 bases). This CDR3 is 13 amino acids long. CDR1 SGDLS and CDR2 YYNGEE come from the germline V gene. The germline V and J ends were trimmed by 2 bases and 3 bases, with 8 bases remaining between them. The chain's CDR3 is CASSVTVDTEAFF. The CDR3 nucleotides read TGTGCCAGCAGCGTGACAGTAGACACTGAAGCTTTCTTT. Full variable domain (outside the CDR3, taken from reference TRBV9 and TRBJ1-1): DSGVTQTPKHLITATGQRVTLRCSPRSGDLSVYWYQQSLDQGLQFLIQYYNGEERAKGNILERFSAQQFPDLHSELNLSSLELGDSALYFCASSVTVDTEAFFGQGTRLTVV.

The gene calls are TRBV15 and TRBJ1-2, with D maybe TRBD1 (5 bases). Between the trimmed V and J ends, which lost 1 base and 4 bases, there was a span of 10 bases. The CDR3 is made up of 14 amino acids. Germline CDR1 LNHNV, CDR2 YYDKDF (reference sequence). CDR3 residues: CATSRAQGPYGYTF. The DNA of the CDR3 is TGTGCCACCAGCAGAGCCCAGGGCCCCTATGGCTACACCTTC.

Many counts were recorded for this clonotype. The rearrangement uses TRBV5-1 and TRBJ1-2, with D possibly being TRBD1 (5 bases). V dropped 0 bases and J dropped 6 bases, with 15 bases sitting between them. Per germline, CDR1 SGHRS and CDR2 YFSETQ. The CDR3 extends over 15 amino acids. The CDR3 DNA is TGCGCCAGCAGCTTGGTAGGCAGGGAGGAGGATGGCTACACCTTC. It translates to CASSLVGREEDGYTF.

This clonotype was counted many times. This sequence joins TRBV7-9 and TRBJ2-7; perhaps TRBD1 as D (5 bases). Trimming left V 5 bases short and J 2 bases short, with 13 bases between. The CDR3 loop spans 14 amino acids. In germline, CDR1 is SEHNR, CDR2 FQNEAQ (reference sequence). In DNA form, the CDR3 reads TGTGCCAGCAGCCCCCGACAGATTCCCTACGAGCAGTACTTC. It yields the protein CASSPRQIPYEQYF. Based on the CDR3 plus reference TRBV7-9 and TRBJ2-7, the full variable domain is DTGVSQNPRHKITKRGQNVTFRCDPISEHNRLYWYRQTLGQGPEFLTYFQNEAQLEKSRLLSDRFSAERPKGSFSTLEIQRTEQGDSAMYLCASSPRQIPYEQYFGPGTRLTVT.

Of note for this clonotype: A read error may explain this, as a much larger clone is one base away. V usage is TRBV7-6 and J usage is TRBJ2-1; possibly TRBD1 for D (6 bases). The CDR3 has 12 amino acids. In germline, CDR1 is SGHVS, CDR2 FNYEAQ. The germline V and J ends were trimmed by 5 bases and 10 bases, with 12 bases remaining between them. This CDR3 reads CASSGGRGEQFF. As DNA, the CDR3 is TGTGCCAGCAGCGGGGGCCGGGGCGAGCAGTTCTTC.

Many counts were recorded for this clonotype. The V and J genes are TRBV9 and TRBJ2-3; the D gene is possibly TRBD2 (6 bases). Deletions cut 4 bases from V and 7 bases from J, with 19 bases between. CDR3 size: 15 residues. The V gene's germline CDR1 is SGDLS and CDR2 YYNGEE. CDR3 nucleotides: TGTGCCAGCAGCTACGGGACTGGCGGGGCGTATACGCAGTATTTT. As protein: CASSYGTGGAYTQYF.

CDR3 protein: CATRRWETQYF. For the CDR3, the DNA is TGTGCCACCCGTCGTTGGGAGACCCAGTACTTC. This chain joins TRBV19 and TRBJ2-5; D is undetermined. The CDR3 has 11 amino acids. Trimming removed 10 bases at V and 5 bases at J, with 11 bases between. CDR1 LNHDA and CDR2 SQIVND come from the germline V gene (reference sequence).

This chain's CDR3 is CASSLDRFPPFRPADGYTF. The CDR3 DNA sequence: TGCGCCAGCAGCTTGGACCGCTTTCCCCCGTTCCGGCCCGCGGATGGCTACACCTTC. V usage is TRBV5-1 and J usage is TRBJ1-2; D uncertain. Per the germline V gene, CDR1 is SGHRS and CDR2 is YFSETQ. This CDR3 contains 19 residues. V dropped 0 bases and J dropped 6 bases, with 27 bases sitting between them. The complete variable domain, with remaining parts taken from reference TRBV5-1 and TRBJ1-2, reads KAGVTQTPRYLIKTRGQQVTLSCSPISGHRSVSWYQQTPGQGLQFLFEYFSETQRNKGNFPGRFSGRQFSNSRSEMNVSTLELGDSALYLCASSLDRFPPFRPADGYTFGSGTRLTVV.